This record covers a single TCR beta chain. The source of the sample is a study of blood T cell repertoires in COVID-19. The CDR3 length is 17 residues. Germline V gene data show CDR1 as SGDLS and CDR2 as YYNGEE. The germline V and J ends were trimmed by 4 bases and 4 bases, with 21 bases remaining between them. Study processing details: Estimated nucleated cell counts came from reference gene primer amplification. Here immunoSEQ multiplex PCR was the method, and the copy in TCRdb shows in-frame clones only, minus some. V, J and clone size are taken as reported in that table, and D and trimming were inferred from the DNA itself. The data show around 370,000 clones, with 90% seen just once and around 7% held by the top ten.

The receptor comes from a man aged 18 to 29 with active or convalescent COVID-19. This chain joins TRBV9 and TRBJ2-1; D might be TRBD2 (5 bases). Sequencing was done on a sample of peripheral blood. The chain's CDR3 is CASSPPLAASRYNEQFF. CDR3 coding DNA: TGTGCCAGCAGCCCCCCTCTCGCGGCTAGCAGATACAATGAGCAGTTCTTC.